Listed here are 9 T cell receptor beta chains from one sample, sequenced in a study of T cell responses to AZD1222 COVID-19 vaccine (TCRdb year 2021). In light of the paper, this sample's time point label describes: baseline before first vaccination. The method was the immunoSEQ multiplex PCR assay. Held by TCRdb, this immuneACCESS table contains in-frame sequences only and omits some clones. Under half of the omission traces to an unresolved V gene where checked; the cause of the rest is unknown. The sample includes 150,000 to 200,000 clones, with roughly 92% observed a single time. More than 1.1% of the sample comes from the top ten. The sequences come from peripheral blood, collected on day 0 of AZD1222 vaccination. The source of these receptors is an adult in good health.

V usage is TRBV10-2 and J usage is TRBJ2-7; TRBD1 might be the D (6 bases). The V gene's germline CDR1 is WSHSY and CDR2 SAAADI. Trimming removed 3 bases from V and 0 bases from J, with 9 bases in between. The CDR3 consists of 14 residues. The CDR3 loop is CASSEDRSSYEQYF. CDR3 in DNA: TGCGCCAGCAGTGAAGACAGGAGCTCCTACGAGCAGTACTTC.

A remark on this clone: The sample carries other DNA sequences with the same CDR3. The chain is built from TRBV12-3 or TRBV12-4 and TRBJ2-5; no definite D call. Trimming pared 1 base from V and 5 bases from J, leaving 2 bases between. CDR3 size: 11 residues. The CDR3 protein is CASSLGETQYF. The CDR3 nucleotides read TGTGCCAGCAGTTTAGGGGAGACCCAGTACTTC.

The chain uses TRBV10-3 and TRBJ2-7, with 8 nucleotides matching TRBD1. CDR3 length equals 13 residues. With 2 bases clipped from V and 6 bases from J, the junction kept 3 bases outside the gene matches. Looked up from germline, CDR1 is ENHRY and CDR2 is SYGVKD. CDR3 loop: CAISETDRGEQYF. CDR3 bases: TGTGCCATCAGTGAGACCGACAGGGGCGAGCAGTACTTC.

V usage is TRBV3-1 (or the pseudogene TRBV3-2) and J usage is TRBJ1-6, with no clear D. V dropped 4 bases and J dropped 4 bases, with 14 bases sitting between them. CDR1 is LGHDT, CDR2 YNNKEL, per germline (reference sequence). The CDR3 covers 16 residues. In DNA, the CDR3 is TGTGCCAGCAGCCTAAAGAGGGCCCCTTATAATTCACCCCTCCACTTT. Residues: CASSLKRAPYNSPLHF.

To note about this clone: Distinct nucleotide sequences in the sample also encode this CDR3. The chain couples TRBV2 to TRBJ1-1, with 8 bases aligning to TRBD1. The CDR3 contains 13 residues. Losses at the gene ends were 7 bases for V and 2 bases for J; bases not matched to a gene: 3. Germline V gives CDR1 SNHLY, CDR2 FYNNEI. The CDR3 here is CASTGQGNTEAFF. The CDR3 DNA sequence: TGTGCCAGCACCGGACAGGGTAACACTGAAGCTTTCTTT.

This chain connects TRBV27 to TRBJ2-1, with D possibly being TRBD2 (6 bases). From germline, CDR1 is MNHEY and CDR2 SMNVEV (reference sequence). The CDR3 sequence is 12 residues long. V dropped 2 bases and J dropped 7 bases, with 6 bases sitting between them. The CDR3 DNA reads TGTGCCAGCAGTTTAGGGGGGAATGAGCAGTTCTTC. Amino acids: CASSLGGNEQFF.

The chain joins TRBV11-2 to TRBJ1-2, with D tentatively TRBD1 (6 bases). Germline CDR1 is SGHAT and CDR2 is FQNNGV. This CDR3 spans 12 amino acids. Trimming left V 6 bases short and J 8 bases short, with 13 bases between. CDR3 DNA: TGTGCCAGCAGGGGGGCAGGGTTCGGCTACACCTTC. Amino acids: CASRGAGFGYTF.

The J gene is TRBJ1-4, the V gene TRBV6-5, with 7 bases lining up with TRBD1. CDR1 and CDR2 (germline): MNHEY, SVGAGI. Trimming took 8 bases from V and 2 from J; bases not matched to a gene: 8. The CDR3 is 15 amino acids. CDR3 loop: CASEPFRGTNEKLFF. CDR3 in DNA: TGTGCCAGCGAACCTTTCAGGGGGACTAATGAAAAACTGTTTTTT.

This clone was picked up one time. The junction and the germline gene differ at one end; a read error may be behind it. The genes are TRBV18 and TRBJ2-7; the match to TRBD2 covers 13 bases. The CDR3 is made up of 17 amino acids. CDR1 is KGHSH and CDR2 is LQKENI in the germline V gene. CDR3 amino acids: CASSPGPLAGGHSYENF. The DNA of the CDR3 is TGTGCCAGCTCACCAGGGCCACTAGCGGGAGGGCATTCCTATGAGAACTTC.